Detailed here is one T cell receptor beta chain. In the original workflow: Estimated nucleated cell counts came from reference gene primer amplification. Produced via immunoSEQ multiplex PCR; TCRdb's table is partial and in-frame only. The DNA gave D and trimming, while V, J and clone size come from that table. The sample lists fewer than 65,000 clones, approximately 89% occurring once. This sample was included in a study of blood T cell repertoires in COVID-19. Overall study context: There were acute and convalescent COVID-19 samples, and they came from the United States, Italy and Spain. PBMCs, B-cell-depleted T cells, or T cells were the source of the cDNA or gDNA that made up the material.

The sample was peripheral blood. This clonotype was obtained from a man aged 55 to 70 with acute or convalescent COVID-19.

The CDR3 DNA reads TGTGCCAGTAGTATGCTCGGGAACACCGGGGAGCTGTTTTTT. It translates to CASSMLGNTGELFF. This rearrangement joins TRBV19 to TRBJ2-2; D gene unclear. Trimming shortened V by 3 bases and J by 1 base, and 6 bases separated the two germline ends. The CDR3 runs to 14 residues. The germline gives CDR1 LNHDA, CDR2 SQIVND (reference sequence). The variable domain in full, with the rest retrieved from reference TRBV19 and TRBJ2-2, is DGGITQSPKYLFRKEGQNVTLSCEQNLNHDAMYWYRQDPGQGLRLIYYSQIVNDFQKGDIAEGYSVSREKKESFPLTVTSAQKNPTAFYLCASSMLGNTGELFFGEGSRLTVL.